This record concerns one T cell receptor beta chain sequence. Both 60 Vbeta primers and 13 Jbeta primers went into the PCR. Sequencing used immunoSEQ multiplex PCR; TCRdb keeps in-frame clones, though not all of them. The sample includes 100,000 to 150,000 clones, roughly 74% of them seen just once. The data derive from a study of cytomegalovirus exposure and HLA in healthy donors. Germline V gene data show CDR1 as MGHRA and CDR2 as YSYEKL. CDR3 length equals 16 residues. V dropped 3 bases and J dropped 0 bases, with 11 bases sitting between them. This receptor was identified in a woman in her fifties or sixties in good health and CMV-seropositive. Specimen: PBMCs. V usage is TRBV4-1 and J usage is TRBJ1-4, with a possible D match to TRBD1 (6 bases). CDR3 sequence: CASSQAHRATNEKLFF. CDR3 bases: TGCGCCAGCAGCCAGGCCCACAGGGCAACTAATGAAAAACTGTTTTTT.